A single sample is the source of the 6 T cell receptor beta chains below, sequenced in a study of TIL therapy for anti-PD-1-resistant metastatic lung cancer. The libraries were made with immunoSEQ v3. The protocol was immunoSEQ multiplex PCR, while the TCRdb copy is restricted to in-frame clones and leaves out a portion. The sample contains approximately 45,000 clones, roughly 85% of which appear only once. Time point noted: pre-treatment sample, taken before nivolumab and TIL therapy. The sequencing used blood, collected at baseline. Every receptor here comes from an older man with non-small cell lung cancer.

This chain connects TRBV7-2 to TRBJ2-3; D possibly corresponds to TRBD2 (6 bases). Germline lookup yields CDR1 SGHTA and CDR2 FQGNSA. The V end lost 1 base, the J end lost 1 base, and 12 bases lay between the germline ends. This CDR3 spans 16 amino acids. The CDR3, as DNA: TGTGCCAGCAGCTTAGTGTTGACGGGGGGCACAGATACGCAGTATTTT. Protein sequence: CASSLVLTGGTDTQYF.

Here the CDR3 reads CASSIYLYNEQFF. In DNA, the CDR3 is TGTGCCAGTAGTATCTATCTCTACAATGAGCAGTTCTTC. The chain has TRBV19 and TRBJ2-1, with unresolved D. There are 13 residues in the CDR3. Trimming removed 3 bases from V and 3 bases from J, with 6 bases in between. The V gene's germline CDR1 is LNHDA and CDR2 SQIVND (reference sequence).

The sample holds one count of this clone. V and J are TRBV6-1 and TRBJ1-6; tentatively, D is TRBD1 (5 bases). The germline V gene has CDR1 MNHNS and CDR2 SASEGT. Trimming took 8 bases from V and 6 from J, leaving 14 bases between them. The CDR3 loop spans 14 amino acids. The CDR3: CASAYTGTNSPLHF. The CDR3 bases are TGTGCCAGCGCCTATACCGGGACTAATTCACCCCTCCACTTT.

CDR3 amino acids: CASRLEDEQFF. CDR3 nucleotide sequence: TGTGCCAGCAGGTTAGAGGATGAGCAGTTCTTC. The chain is built from TRBV2 and TRBJ2-1; D unresolved. The CDR3 loop spans 11 amino acids. Germline CDR1 and CDR2: SNHLY and FYNNEI. Deletions cut 6 bases from V and 8 bases from J, with 8 bases between.

The rearrangement uses TRBV27 and TRBJ2-7, with unresolved D. Trimming shortened V by 5 bases and J by 3 bases, and 8 bases separated the two germline ends. Germline loops: CDR1 MNHEY, CDR2 SMNVEV (reference sequence). CDR3 length equals 12 residues. CDR3 sequence reads: CASSPSLYEQYF. DNA for the CDR3: TGTGCCAGCAGTCCCAGTCTCTACGAGCAGTACTTC.

This sequence joins TRBV6-5 and TRBJ1-6; possibly TRBD1 for D (6 bases). The ends were cut back, 6 bases at V and 5 bases at J, with 11 bases in the middle. The CDR3 consists of 14 residues. Germline CDR1 and CDR2: MNHEY and SVGAGI. The DNA of the CDR3 is TGTGCCAGCAGCCGGGACATTAATAATTCACCCCTCCACTTT. Translation: CASSRDINNSPLHF.